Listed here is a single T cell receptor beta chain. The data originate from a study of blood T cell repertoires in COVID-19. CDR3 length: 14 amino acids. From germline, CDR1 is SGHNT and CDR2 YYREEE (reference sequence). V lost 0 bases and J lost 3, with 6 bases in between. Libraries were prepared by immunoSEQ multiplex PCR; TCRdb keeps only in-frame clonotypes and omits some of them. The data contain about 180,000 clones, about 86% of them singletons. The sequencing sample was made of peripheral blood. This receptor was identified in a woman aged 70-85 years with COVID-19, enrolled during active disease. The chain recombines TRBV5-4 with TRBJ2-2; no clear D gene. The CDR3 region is CASSLGLYTGELFF. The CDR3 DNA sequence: TGTGCCAGCAGCTTGGGTCTTTACACCGGGGAGCTGTTTTTT. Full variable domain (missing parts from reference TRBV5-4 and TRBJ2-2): ETGVTQSPTHLIKTRGQQVTLRCSSQSGHNTVSWYQQALGQGPQFIFQYYREEENGRGNFPPRFSGLQFPNYSSELNVNALELDDSALYLCASSLGLYTGELFFGEGSRLTVL.